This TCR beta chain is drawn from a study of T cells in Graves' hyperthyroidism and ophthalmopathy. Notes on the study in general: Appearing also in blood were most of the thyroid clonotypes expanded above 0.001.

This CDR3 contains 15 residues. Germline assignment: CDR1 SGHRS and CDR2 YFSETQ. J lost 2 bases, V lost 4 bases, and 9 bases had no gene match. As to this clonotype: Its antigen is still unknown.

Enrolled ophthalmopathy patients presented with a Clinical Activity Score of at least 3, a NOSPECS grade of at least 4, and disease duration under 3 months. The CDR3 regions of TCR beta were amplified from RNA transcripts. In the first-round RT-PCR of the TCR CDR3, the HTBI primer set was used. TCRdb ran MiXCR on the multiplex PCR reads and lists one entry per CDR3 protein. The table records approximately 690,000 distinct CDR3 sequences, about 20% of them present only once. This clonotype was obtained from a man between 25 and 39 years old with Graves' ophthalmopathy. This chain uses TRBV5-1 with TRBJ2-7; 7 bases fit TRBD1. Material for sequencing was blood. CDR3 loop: CASSTWTQGTYEQYF. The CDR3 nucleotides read TGCGCCAGCAGCACGTGGACACAGGGGACCTACGAGCAGTACTTC.